This T cell receptor beta chain was documented in a study of T cells in Graves' hyperthyroidism and ophthalmopathy. This CDR3 is 16 amino acids long. The V end was cut by 3 bases, the J end by 5 bases, with 17 bases between. Germline-derived CDR1 and CDR2 are SGHAT and FQNNGV. TCR beta CDR3 regions were amplified from RNA transcripts. TCR CDR3 underwent first-round RT-PCR with the HTBI primer set. TCRdb re-analysed the multiplex PCR reads in MiXCR, keeping a single row per CDR3 protein. The table has around 700,000 distinct CDR3 sequences, 18% seen once. The sequence came from a woman aged 45-60 years with Graves' hyperthyroidism that later progressed to Graves' ophthalmopathy. Sequencing input: blood. This chain joins TRBV11-2 and TRBJ2-1; possibly TRBD1 or TRBD2 for D (5 bases each). CDR3: CASSFQLGVRDNEQFF. CDR3 DNA sequence: TGTGCCAGCAGCTTCCAACTGGGGGTCCGGGACAATGAGCAGTTCTTC. Using reference TRBV11-2 and TRBJ2-1 for the parts outside the CDR3, the full variable domain is EAGVAQSPRYKIIEKRQSVAFWCNPISGHATLYWYQQILGQGPKLLIQFQNNGVVDDSQLPKDRFSAERLKGVDSTLKIQPAKLEDSAVYLCASSFQLGVRDNEQFFGPGTRLTVL.